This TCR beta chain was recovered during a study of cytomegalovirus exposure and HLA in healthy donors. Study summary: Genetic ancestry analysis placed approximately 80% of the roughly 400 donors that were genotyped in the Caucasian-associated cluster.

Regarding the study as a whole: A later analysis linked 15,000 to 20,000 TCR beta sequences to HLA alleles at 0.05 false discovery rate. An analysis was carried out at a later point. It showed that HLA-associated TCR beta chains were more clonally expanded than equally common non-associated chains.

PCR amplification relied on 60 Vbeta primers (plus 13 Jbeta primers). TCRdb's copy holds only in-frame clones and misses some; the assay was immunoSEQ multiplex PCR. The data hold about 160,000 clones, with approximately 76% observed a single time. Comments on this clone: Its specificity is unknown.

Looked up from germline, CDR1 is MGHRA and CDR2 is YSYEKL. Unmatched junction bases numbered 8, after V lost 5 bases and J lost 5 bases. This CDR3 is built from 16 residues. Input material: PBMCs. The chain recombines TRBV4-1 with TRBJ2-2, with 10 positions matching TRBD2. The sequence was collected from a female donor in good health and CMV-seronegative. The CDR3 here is CASSNTSGDLTGELFF. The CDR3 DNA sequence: TGCGCCAGCAGCAACACTAGCGGGGATTTAACCGGGGAGCTGTTTTTT.